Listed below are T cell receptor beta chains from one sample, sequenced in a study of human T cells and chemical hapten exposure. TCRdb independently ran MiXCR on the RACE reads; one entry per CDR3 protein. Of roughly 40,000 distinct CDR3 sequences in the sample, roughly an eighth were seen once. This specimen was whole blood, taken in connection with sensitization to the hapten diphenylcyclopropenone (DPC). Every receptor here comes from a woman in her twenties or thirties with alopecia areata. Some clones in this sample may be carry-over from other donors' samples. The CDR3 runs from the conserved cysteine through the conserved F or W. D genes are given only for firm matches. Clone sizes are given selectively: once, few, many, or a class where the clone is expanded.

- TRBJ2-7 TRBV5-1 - TGCGCCAGCAGCTTGGTTGGGTCCCAAGCGTACGAGCAGTACTTC CASSLVGSQAYEQYF
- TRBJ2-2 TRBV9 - TGTGCCAGCAGCGTCTCCCACACCGGGGAGCTGTTTTTT CASSVSHTGELFF
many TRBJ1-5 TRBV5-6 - TGTGCCAGCAGCACGCGGGTGGCTCAGCCCCAGCATTTT CASSTRVAQPQHF
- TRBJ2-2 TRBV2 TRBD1 TGTGCCAGCAGTGCCAACAGGGGGGACACCGGGGAGCTGTTTTTT CASSANRGDTGELFF
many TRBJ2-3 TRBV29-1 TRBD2 TGCAGCGTTGCCCTCAGCGGGAGTGGTGGAGATACGCAGTATTTT CSVALSGSGGDTQYF
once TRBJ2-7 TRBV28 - TGTGCCAGCAGTGCTCCTGGGACCCTGGGGCAGTACTTC CASSAPGTLGQYF
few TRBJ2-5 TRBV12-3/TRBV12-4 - TGTGCCAGCAGTTTTTCCAGGGCGGTTTTTGAGACCCAGTACTTC CASSFSRAVFETQYF
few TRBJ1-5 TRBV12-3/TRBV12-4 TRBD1 TGTGCCAGCAGCCGAACGACAGGGGTCATCAATCAGCCCCAGCATTTT CASSRTTGVINQPQHF
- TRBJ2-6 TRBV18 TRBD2 TGTGCCAGCTCACCGCTAGCGGACCTGGTAGGGGCCAACGTCCTGACTTTC CASSPLADLVGANVLTF
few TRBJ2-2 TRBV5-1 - TGCGCCAGCAGGTCTAACAATTTCAGGGGACCCAACACCGGGGAGCTGTTTTTT CASRSNNFRGPNTGELFF
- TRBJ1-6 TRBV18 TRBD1 TGTGCCAGCTCACCACCGGGACAGGGTCCGACTAATTCACCCCTCCACTTT CASSPPGQGPTNSPLHF
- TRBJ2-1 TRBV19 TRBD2 TGTGCCAGTAGTAGGGCTCCCGGGACTAGCGGGAGTAGGAATGAGCAGTTCTTC CASSRAPGTSGSRNEQFF
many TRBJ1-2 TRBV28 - TGTGCCAGCAGTTTAATTTCGATCGGATATGGCTACACCTTC CASSLISIGYGYTF
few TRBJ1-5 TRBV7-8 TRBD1 TGTGCCAGCAGCTCCCAGGGGGATCAGCCCCAGCATTTT CASSSQGDQPQHF
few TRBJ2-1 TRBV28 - TGTGCCAGCAGTACTGCAGACAATGAGCAGTTCTTC CASSTADNEQFF
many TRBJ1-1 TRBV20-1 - TGCAGTGCTAGAGTGTCCGGGTTCGGCACTGAAGCTTTCTTT CSARVSGFGTEAFF
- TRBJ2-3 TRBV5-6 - TGTGCCAGCAGCTCTATGGTGGCGCAGAGCACAGATACGCAGTATTTT CASSSMVAQSTDTQYF
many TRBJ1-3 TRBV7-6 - TGTGCCAGCAGCTTATTCGAAGACACCATATATTTT CASSLFEDTIYF
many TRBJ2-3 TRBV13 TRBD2 TGTGCCAGCAGCTTGACGGGAGGGCCCGGGATAGTGCAGTATTTT CASSLTGGPGIVQYF
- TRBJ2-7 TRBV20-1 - TGCAGTGCCTCTTCTTCCTACGAGCAGTACTTC CSASSSYEQYF
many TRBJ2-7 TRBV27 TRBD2 TGTGCCAGCAGTATAAGGACTAGCGGGATCAGGGAGCAGTACTTC CASSIRTSGIREQYF
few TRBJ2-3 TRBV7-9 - TGTGCCAGCACCATAATTGCAGATACGCAGTATTTT CASTIIADTQYF
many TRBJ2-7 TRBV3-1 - TGTGCCAGCAGTCTACTTTACGAGCAGTACTTC CASSLLYEQYF
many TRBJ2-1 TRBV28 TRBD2 TGTGCCAGCAGTTCCCCGGGAGGCCAGACCTACAATGAGCAGTTCTTC CASSSPGGQTYNEQFF
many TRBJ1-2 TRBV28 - TGTGCCAGCCGATCCCCCCAGCCCTATGGCTACACCTTC CASRSPQPYGYTF
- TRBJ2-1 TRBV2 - TGTGCCAGCAGTGGGGGGCCGTTCCGGGATGAGCAGTTCTTC CASSGGPFRDEQFF
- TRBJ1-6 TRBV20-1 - TGCAGTGCTAGCCCCAGCAACCATTCACCCCTCCACTTT CSASPSNHSPLHF
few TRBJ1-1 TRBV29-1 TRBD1 TGCAGCGTTGTACGTTCGGGACAGCGGACTGAAGCTTTCTTT CSVVRSGQRTEAFF
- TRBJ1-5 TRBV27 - TGTGCCAGCAGTTTTACGGGGAGGGGCCAGCCCCAGCATTTT CASSFTGRGQPQHF
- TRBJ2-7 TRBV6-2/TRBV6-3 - TGTGCCAGCAGTTACTCGTCCTCGGGACTTAGGGACTTC CASSYSSSGLRDF
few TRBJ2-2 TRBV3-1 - TGTGCCAGCAGCCAAGATAGACCCGGGGAGCTGTTTTTT CASSQDRPGELFF
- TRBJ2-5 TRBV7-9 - TGTGCCAGCAGCTTAGGTGGGGGACAAGAGACCCAGTACTTC CASSLGGGQETQYF
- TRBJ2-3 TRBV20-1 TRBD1 TGCAGTGCTACAGGGGGACAGGGCCTCACAGATACGCAGTATTTT CSATGGQGLTDTQYF
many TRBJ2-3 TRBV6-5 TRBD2 TGTGCCAGCAGACCTAGCGGGAACACAGATACGCAGTATTTT CASRPSGNTDTQYF
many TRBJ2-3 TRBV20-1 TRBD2 TGCAGTGCCAACGTCCTACTAGCGGAGGTGGCCGTGTATTTT CSANVLLAEVAVYF
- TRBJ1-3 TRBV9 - TGTGCCAGCAGCGGAAGACAGCCAGGAGGAAACACCATATATTTT CASSGRQPGGNTIYF
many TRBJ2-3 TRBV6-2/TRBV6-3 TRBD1 TGTGCCAGCAGTTACTGGACAGGTGGAGATACGCAGTATTTT CASSYWTGGDTQYF
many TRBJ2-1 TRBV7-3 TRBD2 TGTGCCAGCAGCTTAAAGTTAGCGGGTGTGAATGAGCAGTTCTTC CASSLKLAGVNEQFF
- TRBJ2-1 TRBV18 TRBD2 TGTGCCAGCTCACCTGGGACTAGGCCCCATGAGCAGTTCTTC CASSPGTRPHEQFF
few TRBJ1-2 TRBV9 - TGTGCCAGCAGCCAGTCGTCGGGGGGCTTCAACTATGGCTACACCTTC CASSQSSGGFNYGYTF
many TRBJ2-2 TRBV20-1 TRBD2 TGCAGTGCTAGAGATGCGGCGGGAGGAAGCACCGGGGAGCTGTTTTTT CSARDAAGGSTGELFF
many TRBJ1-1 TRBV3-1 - TGTGCCAGCAGCCAAGTTAGGTCTGAAGCTTTCTTT CASSQVRSEAFF
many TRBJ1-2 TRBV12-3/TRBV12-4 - TGTGCAAGCAATAGCCAAACCTATGGCTACACCTTC CASNSQTYGYTF
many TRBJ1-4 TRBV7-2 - TGTGCCAGCAGCTTAGACTTTTCGCGGGTTCTGTTTTTT CASSLDFSRVLFF
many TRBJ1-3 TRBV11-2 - TGTGCCAGCAGCTTAGATCGACTAAACACCATATATTTT CASSLDRLNTIYF
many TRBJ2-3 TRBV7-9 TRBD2 TGTGCCAGCAGCTCGGGGGGTAGCGGGAGGGCCAGAGATACGCAGTATTTT CASSSGGSGRARDTQYF
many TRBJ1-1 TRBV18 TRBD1 TGTGCCAGCTCATCAAATCTGGGACAGGCCACTGAAGCTTTCTTT CASSSNLGQATEAFF
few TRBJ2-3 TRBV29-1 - TGCAGCGGAAAGAAAAGCACAGATACGCAGTATTTT CSGKKSTDTQYF
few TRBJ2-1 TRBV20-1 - TGCAGTGCTAGTAACCCAGTCGGTACCTACAATGAGCAGTTCTTC CSASNPVGTYNEQFF
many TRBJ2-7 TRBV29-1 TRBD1 TGCAGCGTGGGACAGGACTCCTACGAGCAGTACTTC CSVGQDSYEQYF
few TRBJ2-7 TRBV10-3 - TGTGCCACTGGTCGAGGTGTGGCGTACGAGCAGTACTTC CATGRGVAYEQYF
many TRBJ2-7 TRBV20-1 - TGCAGTGCTCCCGACGTCTTTTCTCCCTACGAGCAGTACTTC CSAPDVFSPYEQYF
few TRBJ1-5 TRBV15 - TGTGCCACCAGCAGAGATCATGCGGATCAGCCCCAGCATTTT CATSRDHADQPQHF
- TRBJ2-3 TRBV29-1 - TGCAGCGTTGCAGGGGTTACCACAGATACGCAGTATTTT CSVAGVTTDTQYF
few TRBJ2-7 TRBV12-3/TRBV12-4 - TGTGCCAGCAGTTCTGACAGCCCGGCCTACGAGCAGTACTTC CASSSDSPAYEQYF